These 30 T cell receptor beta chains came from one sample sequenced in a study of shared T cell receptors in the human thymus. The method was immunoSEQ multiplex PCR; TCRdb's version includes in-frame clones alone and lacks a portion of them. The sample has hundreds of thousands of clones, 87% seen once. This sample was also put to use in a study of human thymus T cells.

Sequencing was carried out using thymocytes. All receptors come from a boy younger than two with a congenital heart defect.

The CDR3 protein is CASSLGGGNTIYF. CDR3 sequence (DNA): TGTGCCAGCAGCTTAGGCGGTGGAAACACCATATATTTT. The chain uses TRBV11-2 and TRBJ1-3; D remains unclear. CDR1 and CDR2 from the germline V gene are SGHAT and FQNNGV. V dropped 1 base and J dropped 3 bases, with 4 bases sitting between them. The length of the CDR3 is 13 residues. Together with reference TRBV11-2 and TRBJ1-3, the CDR3 gives the full variable domain: EAGVAQSPRYKIIEKRQSVAFWCNPISGHATLYWYQQILGQGPKLLIQFQNNGVVDDSQLPKDRFSAERLKGVDSTLKIQPAKLEDSAVYLCASSLGGGNTIYFGEGSWLTVV.

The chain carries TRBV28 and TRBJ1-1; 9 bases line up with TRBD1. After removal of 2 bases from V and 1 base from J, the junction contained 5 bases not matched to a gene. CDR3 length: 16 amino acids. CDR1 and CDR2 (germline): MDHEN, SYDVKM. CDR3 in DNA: TGTGCCAGCAGTTTACTAGGACAGGGGACGAACACTGAAGCTTTCTTT. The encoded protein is CASSLLGQGTNTEAFF.

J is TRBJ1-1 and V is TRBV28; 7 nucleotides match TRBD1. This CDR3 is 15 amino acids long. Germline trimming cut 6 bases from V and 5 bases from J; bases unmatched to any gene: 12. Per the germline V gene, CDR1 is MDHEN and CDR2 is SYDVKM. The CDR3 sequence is CASSSRQGGRTEAFF. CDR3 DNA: TGTGCCAGCAGCTCTAGACAGGGTGGGAGGACTGAAGCTTTCTTT. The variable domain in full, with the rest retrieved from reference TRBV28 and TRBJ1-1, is DVKVTQSSRYLVKRTGEKVFLECVQDMDHENMFWYRQDPGLGLRLIYFSYDVKMKEKGDIPEGYSVSREKKERFSLILESASTNQTSMYLCASSSRQGGRTEAFFGQGTRLTVV.

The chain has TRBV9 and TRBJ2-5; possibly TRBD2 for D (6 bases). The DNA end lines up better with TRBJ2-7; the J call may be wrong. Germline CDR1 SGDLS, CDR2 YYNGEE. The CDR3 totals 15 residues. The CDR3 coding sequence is TGTGCCAGCAGCCCCTCAACGGGAGAGACCTACGAGCAGTACTTC. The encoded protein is CASSPSTGETYEQYF.

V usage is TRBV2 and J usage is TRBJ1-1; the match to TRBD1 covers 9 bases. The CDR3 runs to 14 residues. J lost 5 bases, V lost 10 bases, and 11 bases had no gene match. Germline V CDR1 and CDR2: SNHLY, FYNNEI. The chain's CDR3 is CANRPHRGRTEAFF. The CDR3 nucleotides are TGTGCCAACCGACCCCACAGGGGGCGGACTGAAGCTTTCTTT.

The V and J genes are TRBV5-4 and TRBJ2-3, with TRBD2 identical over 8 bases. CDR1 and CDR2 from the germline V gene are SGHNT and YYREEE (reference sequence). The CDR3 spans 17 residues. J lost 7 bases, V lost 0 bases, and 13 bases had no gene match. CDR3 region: CASSLAKRGTRLNTQYF. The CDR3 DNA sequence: TGTGCCAGCAGCTTGGCCAAGCGGGGGACACGGTTGAATACGCAGTATTTT.

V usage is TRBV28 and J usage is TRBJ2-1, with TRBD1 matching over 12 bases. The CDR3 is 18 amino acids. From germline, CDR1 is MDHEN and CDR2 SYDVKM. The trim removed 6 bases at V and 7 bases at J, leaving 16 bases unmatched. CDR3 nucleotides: TGTGCCAGCAGCAAGTCCGGGACAGGGGGCGCAAAACTGAATGAGCAGTTCTTC. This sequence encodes CASSKSGTGGAKLNEQFF. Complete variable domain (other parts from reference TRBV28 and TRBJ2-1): DVKVTQSSRYLVKRTGEKVFLECVQDMDHENMFWYRQDPGLGLRLIYFSYDVKMKEKGDIPEGYSVSREKKERFSLILESASTNQTSMYLCASSKSGTGGAKLNEQFFGPGTRLTVL.

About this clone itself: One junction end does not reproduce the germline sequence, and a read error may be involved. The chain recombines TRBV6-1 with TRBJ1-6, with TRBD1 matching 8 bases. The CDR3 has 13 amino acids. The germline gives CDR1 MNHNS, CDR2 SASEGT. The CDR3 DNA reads TGTGCCAGCACTAACAGGGGGAATTCGCCCCTCCACTTT. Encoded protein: CASTNRGNSPLHF.

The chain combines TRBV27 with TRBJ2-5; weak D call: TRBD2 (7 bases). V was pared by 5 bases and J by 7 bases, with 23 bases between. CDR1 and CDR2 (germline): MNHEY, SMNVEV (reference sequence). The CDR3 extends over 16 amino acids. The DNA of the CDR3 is TGTGCCAGCAGTAACCGGACAGAAAGACTAGCAGTGACCCAGTACTTC. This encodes CASSNRTERLAVTQYF.

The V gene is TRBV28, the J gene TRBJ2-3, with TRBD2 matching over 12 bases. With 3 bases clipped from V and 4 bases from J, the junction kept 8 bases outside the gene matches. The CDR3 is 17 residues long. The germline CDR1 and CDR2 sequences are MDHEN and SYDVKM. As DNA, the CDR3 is TGTGCCAGCAGTTTCTTGCCTAGCGGGGGGGCCTCAGATACGCAGTATTTT. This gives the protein CASSFLPSGGASDTQYF.

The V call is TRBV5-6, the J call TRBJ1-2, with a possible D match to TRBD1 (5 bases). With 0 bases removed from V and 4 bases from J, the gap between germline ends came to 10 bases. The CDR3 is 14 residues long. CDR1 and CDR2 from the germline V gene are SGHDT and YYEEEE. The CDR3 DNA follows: TGTGCCAGCAGCTTGGCCTGGGGCCGCTATGGCTACACCTTC. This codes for CASSLAWGRYGYTF.

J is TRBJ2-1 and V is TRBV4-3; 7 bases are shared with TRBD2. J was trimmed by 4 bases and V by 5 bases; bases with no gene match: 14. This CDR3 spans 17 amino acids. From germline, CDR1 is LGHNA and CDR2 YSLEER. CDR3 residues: CASSTRGGGGPYNEQFF. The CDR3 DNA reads TGCGCCAGCAGCACTAGAGGTGGCGGGGGACCATACAATGAGCAGTTCTTC.

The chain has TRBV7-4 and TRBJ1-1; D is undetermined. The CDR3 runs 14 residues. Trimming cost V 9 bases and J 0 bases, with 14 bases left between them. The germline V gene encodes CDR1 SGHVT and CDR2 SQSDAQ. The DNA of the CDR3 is TGTGCCAGTATCATCGAGGGCCTGAACACTGAAGCTTTCTTT. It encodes CASIIEGLNTEAFF.

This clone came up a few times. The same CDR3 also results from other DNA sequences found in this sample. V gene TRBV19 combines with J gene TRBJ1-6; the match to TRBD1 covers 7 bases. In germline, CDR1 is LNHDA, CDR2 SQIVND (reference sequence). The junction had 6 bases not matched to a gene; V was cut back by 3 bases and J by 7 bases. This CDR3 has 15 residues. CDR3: CASSIQGGTNSPLHF. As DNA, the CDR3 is TGTGCCAGTAGTATTCAGGGGGGCACCAATTCACCCCTCCACTTT.

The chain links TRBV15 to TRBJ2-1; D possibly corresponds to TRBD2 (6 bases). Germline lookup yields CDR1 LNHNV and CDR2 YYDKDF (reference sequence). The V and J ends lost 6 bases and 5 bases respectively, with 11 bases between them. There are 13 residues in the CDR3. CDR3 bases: TGTGCCACCAGTGGGGGACTTCACAATGAGCAGTTCTTC. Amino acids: CATSGGLHNEQFF.

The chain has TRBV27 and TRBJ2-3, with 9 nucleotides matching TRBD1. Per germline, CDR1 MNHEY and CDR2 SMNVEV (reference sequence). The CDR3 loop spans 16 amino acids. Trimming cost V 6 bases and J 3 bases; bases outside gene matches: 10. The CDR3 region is CASSLRTGVRTDTQYF. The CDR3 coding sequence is TGTGCCAGCAGCCTGCGGACAGGGGTACGGACAGATACGCAGTATTTT.

DNA of the CDR3: TGTGCCAGCAGTTTATCCTTAGCGGCACTTACCTCCGAGCAGTACTTC. Amino acids: CASSLSLAALTSEQYF. The genes are TRBV27 and TRBJ2-7, with D perhaps TRBD2 (6 bases). The CDR3 spans 16 residues. CDR1 MNHEY and CDR2 SMNVEV come from the germline V gene (reference sequence). Between the trimmed V and J ends, which lost 0 bases and 6 bases, there was a span of 18 bases.

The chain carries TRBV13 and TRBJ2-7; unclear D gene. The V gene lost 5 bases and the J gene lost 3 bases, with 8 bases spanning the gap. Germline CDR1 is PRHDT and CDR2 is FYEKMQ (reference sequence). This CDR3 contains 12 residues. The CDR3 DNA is TGTGCCAGCAGCCCTCCGTACTACGAGCAGTACTTC. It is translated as CASSPPYYEQYF.

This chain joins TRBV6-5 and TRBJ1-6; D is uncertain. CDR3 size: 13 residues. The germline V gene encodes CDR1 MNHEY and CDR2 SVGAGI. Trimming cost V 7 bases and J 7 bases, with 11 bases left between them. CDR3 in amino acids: CASTWTGNSPLHF. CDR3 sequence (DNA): TGTGCCAGCACCTGGACGGGGAATTCACCCCTCCACTTT.

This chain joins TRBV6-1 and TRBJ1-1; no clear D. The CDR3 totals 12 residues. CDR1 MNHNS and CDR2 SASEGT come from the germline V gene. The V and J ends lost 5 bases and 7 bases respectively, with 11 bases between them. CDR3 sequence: CASSYVADEAFF. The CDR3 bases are TGTGCCAGCAGTTATGTGGCAGATGAAGCTTTCTTT.

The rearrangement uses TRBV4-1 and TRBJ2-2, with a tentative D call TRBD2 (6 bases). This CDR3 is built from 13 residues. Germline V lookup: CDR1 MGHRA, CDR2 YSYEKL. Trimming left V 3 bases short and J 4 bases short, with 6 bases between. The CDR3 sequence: CASSQRGTGELFF. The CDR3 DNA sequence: TGCGCCAGCAGCCAGCGGGGCACCGGGGAGCTGTTTTTT.

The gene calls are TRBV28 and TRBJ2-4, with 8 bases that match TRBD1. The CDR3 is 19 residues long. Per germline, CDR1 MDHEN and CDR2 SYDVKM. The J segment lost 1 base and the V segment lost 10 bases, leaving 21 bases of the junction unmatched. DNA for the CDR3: TGTGCCACCGACCAAAGGGGCAGGGGGCGTCGGGGGGCCAAAAACATTCAGTACTTC. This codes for CATDQRGRGRRGAKNIQYF. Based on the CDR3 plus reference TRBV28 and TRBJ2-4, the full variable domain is DVKVTQSSRYLVKRTGEKVFLECVQDMDHENMFWYRQDPGLGLRLIYFSYDVKMKEKGDIPEGYSVSREKKERFSLILESASTNQTSMYLCATDQRGRGRRGAKNIQYFGAGTRLSVL.

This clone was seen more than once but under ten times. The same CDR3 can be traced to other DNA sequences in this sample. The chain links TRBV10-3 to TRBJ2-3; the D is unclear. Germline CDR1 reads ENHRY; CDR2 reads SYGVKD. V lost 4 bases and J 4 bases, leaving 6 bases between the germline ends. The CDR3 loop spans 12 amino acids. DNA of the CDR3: TGTGCCATCAGTGGAACAGCAGATACGCAGTATTTT. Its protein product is CAISGTADTQYF.

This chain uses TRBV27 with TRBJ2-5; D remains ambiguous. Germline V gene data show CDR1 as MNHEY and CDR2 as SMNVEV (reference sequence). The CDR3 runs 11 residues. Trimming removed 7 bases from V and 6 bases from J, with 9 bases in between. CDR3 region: CASMSLKTQYF. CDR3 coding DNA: TGTGCCAGCATGAGCCTCAAGACCCAGTACTTC.

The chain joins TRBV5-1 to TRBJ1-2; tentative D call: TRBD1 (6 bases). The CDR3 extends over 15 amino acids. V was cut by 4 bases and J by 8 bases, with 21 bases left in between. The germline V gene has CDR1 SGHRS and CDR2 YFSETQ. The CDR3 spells CASSLPGHGPRGYTF. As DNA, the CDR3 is TGCGCCAGCAGCCTCCCGGGACATGGGCCGCGGGGCTACACCTTC. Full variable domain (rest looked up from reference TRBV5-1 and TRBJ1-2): KAGVTQTPRYLIKTRGQQVTLSCSPISGHRSVSWYQQTPGQGLQFLFEYFSETQRNKGNFPGRFSGRQFSNSRSEMNVSTLELGDSALYLCASSLPGHGPRGYTFGSGTRLTVV.

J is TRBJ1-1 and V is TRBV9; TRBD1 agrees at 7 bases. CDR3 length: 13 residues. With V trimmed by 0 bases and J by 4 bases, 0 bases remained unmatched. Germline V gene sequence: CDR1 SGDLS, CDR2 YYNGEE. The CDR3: CASSVDRGTEAFF. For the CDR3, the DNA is TGTGCCAGCAGCGTAGACAGGGGCACTGAAGCTTTCTTT.

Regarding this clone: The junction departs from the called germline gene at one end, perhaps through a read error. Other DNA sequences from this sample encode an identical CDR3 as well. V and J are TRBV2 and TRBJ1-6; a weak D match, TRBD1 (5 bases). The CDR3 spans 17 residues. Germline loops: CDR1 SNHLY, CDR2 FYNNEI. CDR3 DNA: TGTGCCAGCAGTGAAGCAAGGGGCGAGACCTATAATTCCCCCCTCCACTTT. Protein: CASSEARGETYNSPLHF.

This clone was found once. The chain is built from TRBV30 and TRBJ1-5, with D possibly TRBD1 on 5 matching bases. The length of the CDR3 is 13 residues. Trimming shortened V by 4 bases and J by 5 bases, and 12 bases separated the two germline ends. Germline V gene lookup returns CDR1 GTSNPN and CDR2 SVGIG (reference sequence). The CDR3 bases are TGTGCCTGGAATCTAGGGGATTATCAGCCCCAGCATTTT. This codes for CAWNLGDYQPQHF.

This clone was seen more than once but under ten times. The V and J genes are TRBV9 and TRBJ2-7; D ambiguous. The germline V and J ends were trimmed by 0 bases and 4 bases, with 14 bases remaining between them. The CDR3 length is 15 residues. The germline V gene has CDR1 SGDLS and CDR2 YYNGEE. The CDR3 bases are TGTGCCAGCAGCGTAGATGGTAGTCGTCGGTACGAGCAGTACTTC. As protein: CASSVDGSRRYEQYF.

CDR3 loop: CASSYSSQGINEQYF. The DNA of the CDR3 is TGTGCCAGCAGTTACTCGTCCCAGGGGATTAACGAGCAGTACTTC. The V and J genes are TRBV6-6 and TRBJ2-7; the D gene is possibly TRBD1 (6 bases). Germline V gives CDR1 MNHNY, CDR2 SVGAGI (reference sequence). This CDR3 spans 15 amino acids. Trimming removed 0 bases from V and 5 bases from J, with 14 bases in between.